This T cell receptor beta chain was sequenced in a study of T cell repertoires in cytomegalovirus infection. Study details: As its CMV epitopes, the study selected recently identified HLA-C-restricted and well-studied HLA-B-restricted targets. A matching HLA type, together with CMV infection, was signaled by public TCR beta signatures.

CDR3 length: 17 residues. V lost 1 base, J lost 4 bases, and 11 bases stayed unmatched. Per germline, CDR1 LGHDT and CDR2 YNNKEL (reference sequence). This clonotype was seen more than once but under ten times. Its target is not known. Using its own MiXCR run on the reads, TCRdb lists one record per CDR3 protein. This sample carries about 830,000 distinct CDR3 sequences, 32% of them seen once, and the ten largest clones take around 12%. Study conclusions and caveats: HLA-C-restricted CMV-specific TCR beta clonotypes were dominant in the ex vivo response. Cumulative frequency of public TCR beta families picked out carriers of CMV plus the relevant HLA.

V is TRBV3-1 and J is TRBJ2-5, with 8 positions matching TRBD2. Sample: cultured CD8+ T cells from PBMCs, taken from culture after CMV antigen stimulation. The TCR originated in a human donor in good health (CMV status not recorded). Some clones in this sample may be carry-over from other donors' samples. The CDR3 spells CASSQGTQLAAGETQYF. The DNA of the CDR3 is TGTGCCAGCAGCCAAGGCACTCAACTAGCGGCGGGAGAGACCCAGTACTTC.